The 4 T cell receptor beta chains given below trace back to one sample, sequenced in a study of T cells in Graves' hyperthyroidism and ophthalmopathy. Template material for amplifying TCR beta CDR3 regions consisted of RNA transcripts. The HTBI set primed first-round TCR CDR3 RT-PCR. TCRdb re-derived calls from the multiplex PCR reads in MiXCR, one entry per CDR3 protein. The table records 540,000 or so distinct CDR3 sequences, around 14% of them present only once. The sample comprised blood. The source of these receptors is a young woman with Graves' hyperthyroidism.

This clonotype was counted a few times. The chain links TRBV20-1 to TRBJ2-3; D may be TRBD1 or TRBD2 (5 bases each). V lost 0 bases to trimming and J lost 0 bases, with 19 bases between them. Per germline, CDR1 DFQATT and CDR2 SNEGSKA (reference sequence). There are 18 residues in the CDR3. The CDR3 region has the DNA TGCAGTGCTAGAGATATATCGTTGGGACGCCCTAGCACAGATACGCAGTATTTT. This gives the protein CSARDISLGRPSTDTQYF.

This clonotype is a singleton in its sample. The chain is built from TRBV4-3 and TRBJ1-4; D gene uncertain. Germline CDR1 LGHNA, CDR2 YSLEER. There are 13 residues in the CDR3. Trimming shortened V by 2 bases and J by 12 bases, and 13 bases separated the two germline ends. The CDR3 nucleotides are TGCGCCAGCAGCCAAAACCCCGGAAAGGAACTGTTTTTT. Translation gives CASSQNPGKELFF.

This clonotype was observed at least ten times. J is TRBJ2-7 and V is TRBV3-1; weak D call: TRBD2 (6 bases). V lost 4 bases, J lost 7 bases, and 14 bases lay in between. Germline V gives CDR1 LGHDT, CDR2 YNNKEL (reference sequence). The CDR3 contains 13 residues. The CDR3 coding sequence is TGTGCCAGCAGCCGCGAGGGACTTCGGGAGCAGTACTTC. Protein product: CASSREGLREQYF.

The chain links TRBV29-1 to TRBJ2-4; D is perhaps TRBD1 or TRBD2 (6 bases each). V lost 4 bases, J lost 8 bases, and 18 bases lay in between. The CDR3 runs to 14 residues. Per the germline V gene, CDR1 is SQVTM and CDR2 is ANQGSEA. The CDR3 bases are TGCAGCGTTGCCCGGGGGCCCTCCCGGGACATTCAGTACTTC. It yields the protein CSVARGPSRDIQYF.